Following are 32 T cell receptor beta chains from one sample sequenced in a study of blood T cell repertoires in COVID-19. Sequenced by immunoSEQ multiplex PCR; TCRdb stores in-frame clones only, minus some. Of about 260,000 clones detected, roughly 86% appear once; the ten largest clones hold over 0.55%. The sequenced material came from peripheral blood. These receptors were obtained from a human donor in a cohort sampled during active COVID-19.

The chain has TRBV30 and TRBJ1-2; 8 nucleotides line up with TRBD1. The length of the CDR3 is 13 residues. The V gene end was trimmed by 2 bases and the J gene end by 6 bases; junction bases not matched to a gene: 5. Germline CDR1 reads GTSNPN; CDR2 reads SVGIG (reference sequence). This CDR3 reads CAWSPGGGNGYTF. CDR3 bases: TGTGCCTGGAGTCCAGGGGGCGGGAATGGCTACACCTTC.

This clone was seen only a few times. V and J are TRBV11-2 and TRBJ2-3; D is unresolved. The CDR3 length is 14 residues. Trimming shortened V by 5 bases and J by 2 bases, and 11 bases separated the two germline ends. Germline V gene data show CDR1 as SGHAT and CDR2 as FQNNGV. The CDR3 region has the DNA TGTGCCAGCAGCCGGCTGCGGTACACAGATACGCAGTATTTT. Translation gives CASSRLRYTDTQYF.

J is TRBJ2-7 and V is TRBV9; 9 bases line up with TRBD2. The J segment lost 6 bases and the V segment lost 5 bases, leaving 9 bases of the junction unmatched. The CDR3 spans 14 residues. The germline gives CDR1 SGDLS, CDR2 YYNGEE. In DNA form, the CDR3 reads TGTGCCAGCAGTTGGGGCGGGAGGGCCCTCGAGCAGTACTTC. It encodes CASSWGGRALEQYF.

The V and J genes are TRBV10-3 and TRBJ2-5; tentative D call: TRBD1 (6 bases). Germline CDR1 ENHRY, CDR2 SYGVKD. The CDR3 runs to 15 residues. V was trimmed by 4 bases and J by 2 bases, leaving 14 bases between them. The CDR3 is CAISATRTEQETQYF. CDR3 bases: TGTGCCATCAGTGCGACCAGGACAGAGCAAGAGACCCAGTACTTC.

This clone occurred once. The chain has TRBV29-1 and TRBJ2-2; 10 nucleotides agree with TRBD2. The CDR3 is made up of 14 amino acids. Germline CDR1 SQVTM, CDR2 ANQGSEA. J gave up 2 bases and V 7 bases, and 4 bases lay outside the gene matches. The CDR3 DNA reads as TGCAGCGGGAAGCGGGGGGGAAACACCGGGGAGCTGTTTTTT. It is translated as CSGKRGGNTGELFF.

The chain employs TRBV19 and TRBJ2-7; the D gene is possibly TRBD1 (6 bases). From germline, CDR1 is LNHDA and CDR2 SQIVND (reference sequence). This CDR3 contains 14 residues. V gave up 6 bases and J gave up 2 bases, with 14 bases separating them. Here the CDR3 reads CASSRDTVPYEQYF. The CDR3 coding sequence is TGTGCCAGTAGCCGGGACACGGTGCCCTACGAGCAGTACTTC. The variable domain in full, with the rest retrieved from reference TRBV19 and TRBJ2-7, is DGGITQSPKYLFRKEGQNVTLSCEQNLNHDAMYWYRQDPGQGLRLIYYSQIVNDFQKGDIAEGYSVSREKKESFPLTVTSAQKNPTAFYLCASSRDTVPYEQYFGPGTRLTVT.

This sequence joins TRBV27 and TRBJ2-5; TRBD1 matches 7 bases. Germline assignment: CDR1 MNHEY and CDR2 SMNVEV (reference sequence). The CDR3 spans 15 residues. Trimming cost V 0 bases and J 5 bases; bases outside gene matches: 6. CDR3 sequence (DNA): TGTGCCAGCAGTTTATCCCAACAGGGGTGGGAGACCCAGTACTTC. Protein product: CASSLSQQGWETQYF.

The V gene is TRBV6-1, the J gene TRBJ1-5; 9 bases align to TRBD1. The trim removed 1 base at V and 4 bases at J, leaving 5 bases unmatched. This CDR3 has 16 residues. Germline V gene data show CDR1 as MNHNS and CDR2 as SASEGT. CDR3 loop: CASSEVLTGGNQPQHF. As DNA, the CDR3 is TGTGCCAGCAGTGAAGTCCTGACAGGGGGAAATCAGCCCCAGCATTTT.

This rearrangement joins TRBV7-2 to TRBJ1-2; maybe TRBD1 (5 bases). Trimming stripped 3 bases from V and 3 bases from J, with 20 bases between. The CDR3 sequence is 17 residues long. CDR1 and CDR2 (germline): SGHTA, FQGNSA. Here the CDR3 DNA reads TGTGCCAGCAGCTTTGGAGGGACGTCGAACAACGACTATGGCTACACCTTC. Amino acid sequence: CASSFGGTSNNDYGYTF.

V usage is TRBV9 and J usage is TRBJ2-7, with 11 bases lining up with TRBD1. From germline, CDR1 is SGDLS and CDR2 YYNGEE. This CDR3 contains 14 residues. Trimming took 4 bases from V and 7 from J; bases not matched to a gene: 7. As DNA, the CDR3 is TGTGCCAGCAGCCCCCCGGGACAGGGGGGGGAGCAGTACTTC. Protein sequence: CASSPPGQGGEQYF. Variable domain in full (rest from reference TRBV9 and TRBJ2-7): DSGVTQTPKHLITATGQRVTLRCSPRSGDLSVYWYQQSLDQGLQFLIQYYNGEERAKGNILERFSAQQFPDLHSELNLSSLELGDSALYFCASSPPGQGGEQYFGPGTRLTVT.

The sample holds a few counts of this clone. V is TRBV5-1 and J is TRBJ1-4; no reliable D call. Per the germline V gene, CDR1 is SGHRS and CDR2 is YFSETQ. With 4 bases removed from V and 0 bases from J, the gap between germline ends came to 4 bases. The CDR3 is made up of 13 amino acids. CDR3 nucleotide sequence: TGCGCCAGCAGCCCCGCAACTAATGAAAAACTGTTTTTT. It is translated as CASSPATNEKLFF.

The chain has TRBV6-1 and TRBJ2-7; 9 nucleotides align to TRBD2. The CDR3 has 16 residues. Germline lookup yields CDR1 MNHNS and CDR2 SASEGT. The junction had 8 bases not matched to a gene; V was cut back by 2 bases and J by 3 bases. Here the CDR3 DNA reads TGTGCCAGCAGTGAATTCAACCCTAGCGGGATCTACGAGCAGTACTTC. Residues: CASSEFNPSGIYEQYF.

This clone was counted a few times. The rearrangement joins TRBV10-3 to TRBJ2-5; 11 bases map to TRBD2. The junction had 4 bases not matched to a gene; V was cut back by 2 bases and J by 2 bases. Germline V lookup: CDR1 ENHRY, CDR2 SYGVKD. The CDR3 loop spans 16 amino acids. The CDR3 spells CAISEPTSGAQETQYF. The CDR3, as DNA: TGTGCCATCAGTGAGCCGACTAGCGGGGCACAAGAGACCCAGTACTTC.

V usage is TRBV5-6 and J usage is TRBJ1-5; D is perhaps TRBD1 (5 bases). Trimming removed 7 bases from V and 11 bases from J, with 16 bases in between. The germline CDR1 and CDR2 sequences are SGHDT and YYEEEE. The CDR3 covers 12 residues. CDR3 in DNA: TGTGCCAGCGCCGTTGCCTTAGGGGCCCAGCATTTT. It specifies CASAVALGAQHF.

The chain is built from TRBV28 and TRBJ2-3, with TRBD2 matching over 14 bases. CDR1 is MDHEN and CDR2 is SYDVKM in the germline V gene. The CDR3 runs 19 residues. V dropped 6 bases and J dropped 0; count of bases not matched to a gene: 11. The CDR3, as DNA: TGTGCCAGCAGGACGTGGCGGACTAGCGGGAGGACTAGCACAGATACGCAGTATTTT. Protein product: CASRTWRTSGRTSTDTQYF.

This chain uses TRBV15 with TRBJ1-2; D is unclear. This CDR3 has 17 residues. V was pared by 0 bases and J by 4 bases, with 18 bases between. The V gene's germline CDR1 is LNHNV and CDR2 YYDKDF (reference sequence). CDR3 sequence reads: CATSRDSEVAAVYGYTF. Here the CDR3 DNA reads TGTGCCACCAGCAGAGATTCCGAGGTGGCGGCGGTCTATGGCTACACCTTC.

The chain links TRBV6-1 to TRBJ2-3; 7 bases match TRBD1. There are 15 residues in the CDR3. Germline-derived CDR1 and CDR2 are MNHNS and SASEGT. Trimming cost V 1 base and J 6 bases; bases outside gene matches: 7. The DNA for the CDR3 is TGTGCCAGCAGTGAAGTAGGGCAGGGGGTGGATACGCAGTATTTT. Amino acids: CASSEVGQGVDTQYF.

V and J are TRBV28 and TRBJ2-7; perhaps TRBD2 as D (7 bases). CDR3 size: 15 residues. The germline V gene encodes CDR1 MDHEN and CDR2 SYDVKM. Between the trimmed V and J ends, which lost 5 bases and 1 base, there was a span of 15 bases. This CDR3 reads CASSRGEGVSYEQYF. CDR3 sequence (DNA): TGTGCCAGCAGTCGAGGGGAGGGGGTATCCTACGAGCAGTACTTC.

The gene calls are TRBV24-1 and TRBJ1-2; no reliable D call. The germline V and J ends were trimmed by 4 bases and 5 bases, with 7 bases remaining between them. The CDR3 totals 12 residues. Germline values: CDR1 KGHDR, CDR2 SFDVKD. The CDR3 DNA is TGTGCCACCAGTGACCAGGTATATGGCTACACCTTC. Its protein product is CATSDQVYGYTF.

CDR3 residues: CASSPTGSYPSYGYTF. DNA of the CDR3: TGTGCCAGCTCCCCTACAGGGAGCTACCCTTCCTATGGCTACACCTTC. The chain is built from TRBV18 and TRBJ1-2; D possibly corresponds to TRBD1 (6 bases). Trimming removed 6 bases from V and 4 bases from J, with 21 bases in between. The CDR3 length is 16 residues. Germline CDR1 reads KGHSH; CDR2 reads LQKENI.

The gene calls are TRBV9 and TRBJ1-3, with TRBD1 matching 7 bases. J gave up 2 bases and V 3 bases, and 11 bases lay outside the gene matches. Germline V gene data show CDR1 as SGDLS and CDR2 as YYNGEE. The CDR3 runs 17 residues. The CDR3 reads CASSADTHRGAGNTIYF. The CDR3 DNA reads TGTGCCAGCAGCGCCGATACACACAGGGGCGCTGGAAACACCATATATTTT.

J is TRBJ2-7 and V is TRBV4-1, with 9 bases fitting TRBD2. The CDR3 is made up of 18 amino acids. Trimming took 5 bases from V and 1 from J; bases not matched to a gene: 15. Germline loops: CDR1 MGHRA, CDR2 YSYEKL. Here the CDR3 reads CASSSKMYTAGGSYEQYF. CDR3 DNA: TGCGCCAGCAGCTCCAAGATGTATACCGCGGGGGGGTCCTACGAGCAGTACTTC.

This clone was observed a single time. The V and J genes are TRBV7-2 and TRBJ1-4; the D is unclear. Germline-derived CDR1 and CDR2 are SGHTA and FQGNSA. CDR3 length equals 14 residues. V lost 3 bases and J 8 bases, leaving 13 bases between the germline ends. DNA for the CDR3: TGTGCCAGCAGCTTTATACTCCTCGGGGAAAAACTGTTTTTT. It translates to CASSFILLGEKLFF.

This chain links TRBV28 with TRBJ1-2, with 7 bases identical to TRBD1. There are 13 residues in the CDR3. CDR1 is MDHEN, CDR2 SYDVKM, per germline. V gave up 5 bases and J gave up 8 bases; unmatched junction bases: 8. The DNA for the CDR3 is TGTGCCAGCAGTAGGCAGGGGGGTGAAGGCTACACCTTC. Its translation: CASSRQGGEGYTF.

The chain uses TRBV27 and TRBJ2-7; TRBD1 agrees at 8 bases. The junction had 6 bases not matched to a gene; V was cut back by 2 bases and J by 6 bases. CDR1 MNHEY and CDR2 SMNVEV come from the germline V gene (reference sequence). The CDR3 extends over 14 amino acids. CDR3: CASSLNRGNFEQYF. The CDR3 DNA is TGTGCCAGCAGTTTAAACAGGGGGAACTTCGAGCAGTACTTC.

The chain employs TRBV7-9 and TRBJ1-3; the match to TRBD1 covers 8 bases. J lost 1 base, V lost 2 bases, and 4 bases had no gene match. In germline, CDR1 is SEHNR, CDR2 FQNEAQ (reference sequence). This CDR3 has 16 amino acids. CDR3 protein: CASSLRQGSSGNTIYF. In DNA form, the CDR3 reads TGTGCCAGCAGCTTACGACAGGGGTCGTCTGGAAACACCATATATTTT.

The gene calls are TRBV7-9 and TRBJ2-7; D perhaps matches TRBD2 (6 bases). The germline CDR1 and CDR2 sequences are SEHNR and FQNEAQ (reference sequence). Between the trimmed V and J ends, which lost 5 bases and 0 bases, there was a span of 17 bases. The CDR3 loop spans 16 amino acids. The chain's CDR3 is CASSQKRGLYSYEQYF. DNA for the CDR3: TGTGCCAGCAGCCAAAAGAGGGGACTTTACTCCTACGAGCAGTACTTC.

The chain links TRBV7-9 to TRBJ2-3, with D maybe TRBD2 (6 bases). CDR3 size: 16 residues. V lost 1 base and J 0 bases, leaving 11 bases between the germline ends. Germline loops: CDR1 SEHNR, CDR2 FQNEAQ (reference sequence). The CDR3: CASSLGGAGSTDTQYF. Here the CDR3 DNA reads TGTGCCAGCAGCTTAGGAGGTGCGGGGAGCACAGATACGCAGTATTTT.

CDR3 sequence (DNA): TGTGCCAGTACCGACAGGGATCCCTATGGCTACACCTTC. It encodes CASTDRDPYGYTF. This chain connects TRBV21-1 to TRBJ1-2; no DNA check was done on the table's D call, TRBD1. TRBV21-1 is described as a pseudogene. This CDR3 has 13 residues.

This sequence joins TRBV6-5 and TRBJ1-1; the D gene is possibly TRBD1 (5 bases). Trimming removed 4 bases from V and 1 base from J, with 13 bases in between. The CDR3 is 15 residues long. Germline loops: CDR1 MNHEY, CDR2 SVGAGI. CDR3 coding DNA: TGTGCCAGCAGTTCCCCGTGGGGGGAGAACACTGAAGCTTTCTTT. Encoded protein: CASSSPWGENTEAFF.

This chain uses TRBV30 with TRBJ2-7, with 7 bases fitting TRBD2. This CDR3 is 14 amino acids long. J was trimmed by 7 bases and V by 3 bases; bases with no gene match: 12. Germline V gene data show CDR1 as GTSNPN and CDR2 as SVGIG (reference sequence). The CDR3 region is CAWRVAAGFGEQYF. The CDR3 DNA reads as TGTGCCTGGAGGGTGGCAGCGGGGTTTGGGGAGCAGTACTTC.

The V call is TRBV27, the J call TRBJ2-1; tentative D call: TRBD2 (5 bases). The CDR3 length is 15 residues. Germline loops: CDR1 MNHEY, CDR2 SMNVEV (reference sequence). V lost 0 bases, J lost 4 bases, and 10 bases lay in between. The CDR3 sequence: CASSLSSGSYNEQFF. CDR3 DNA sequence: TGTGCCAGCAGTTTATCTTCGGGATCTTACAATGAGCAGTTCTTC.